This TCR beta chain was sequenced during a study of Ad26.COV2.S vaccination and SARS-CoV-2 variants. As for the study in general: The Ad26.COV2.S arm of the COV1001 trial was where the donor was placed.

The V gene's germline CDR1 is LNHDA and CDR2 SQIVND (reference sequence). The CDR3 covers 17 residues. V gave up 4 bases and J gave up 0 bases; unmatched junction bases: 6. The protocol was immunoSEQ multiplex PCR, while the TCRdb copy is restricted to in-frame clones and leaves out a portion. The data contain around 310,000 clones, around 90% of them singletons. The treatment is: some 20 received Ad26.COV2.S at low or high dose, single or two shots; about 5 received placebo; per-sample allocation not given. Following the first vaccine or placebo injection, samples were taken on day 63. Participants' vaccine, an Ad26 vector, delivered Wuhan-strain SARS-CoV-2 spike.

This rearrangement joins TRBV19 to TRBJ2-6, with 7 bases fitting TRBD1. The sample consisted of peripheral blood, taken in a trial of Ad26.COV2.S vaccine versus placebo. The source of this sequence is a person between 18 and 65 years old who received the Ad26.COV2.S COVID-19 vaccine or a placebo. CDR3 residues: CASSRSGQRSGANVLTF. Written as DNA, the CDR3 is TGTGCCAGTAGTAGATCGGGACAGCGCTCTGGGGCCAACGTCCTGACTTTC.